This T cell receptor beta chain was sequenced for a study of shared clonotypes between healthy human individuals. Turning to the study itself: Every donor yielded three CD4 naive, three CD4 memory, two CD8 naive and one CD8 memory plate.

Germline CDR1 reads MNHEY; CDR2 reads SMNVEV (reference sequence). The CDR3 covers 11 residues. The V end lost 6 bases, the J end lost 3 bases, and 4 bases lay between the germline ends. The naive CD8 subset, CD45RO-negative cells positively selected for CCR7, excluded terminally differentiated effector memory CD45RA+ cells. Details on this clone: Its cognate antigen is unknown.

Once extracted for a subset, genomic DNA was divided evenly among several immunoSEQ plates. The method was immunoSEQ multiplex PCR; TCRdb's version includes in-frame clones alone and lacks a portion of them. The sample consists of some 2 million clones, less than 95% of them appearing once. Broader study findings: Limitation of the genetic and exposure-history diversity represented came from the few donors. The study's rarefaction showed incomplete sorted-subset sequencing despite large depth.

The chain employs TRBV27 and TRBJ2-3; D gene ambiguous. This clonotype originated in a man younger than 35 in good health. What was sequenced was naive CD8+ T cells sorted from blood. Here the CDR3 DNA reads TGTGCCAGCAGATTTACAGATACGCAGTATTTT. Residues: CASRFTDTQYF.